This note documents a single TCR beta chain sequence. Antigen unknown. Repertoires were generated with immunoSEQ multiplex PCR, while TCRdb's copy carries only in-frame clones and drops some. The table shows 150,000 or so clones, with 89% occurring only once. The data were obtained in a study of T cell responses to AZD1222 COVID-19 vaccine. About the study: Researchers grouped second doses given at about 4 or about 12 weeks into one pool.

Findings and limits, study-wide: Across the whole spike, CD4 TCRs peaked at regions 160-218 and 743-854. Baseline testing showed seropositivity in only a handful of AZD1222 recipients. It should be noted that donors were predominantly white British and more often female, and clonal diversity was possibly underestimated.

This receptor was taken from an adult in good health. Sequenced material: peripheral blood, taken on day 0 of AZD1222 vaccination.

CDR3 nucleotide sequence: TGTGCCAGTAGTATAGGGAGTACAGCCGTCTCTGGCTACACCTTC. Its protein is CASSIGSTAVSGYTF. This sequence joins TRBV19 and TRBJ1-2; D unclear. Deletions cut 1 base from V and 7 bases from J, with 16 bases between. The CDR3 consists of 15 residues. Germline V lookup: CDR1 LNHDA, CDR2 SQIVND (reference sequence).